The present TCR beta chain was sequenced within a study of cytomegalovirus exposure and HLA in healthy donors. It was with 60 Vbeta and 13 Jbeta primers that the PCR ran. Using immunoSEQ multiplex PCR, the repertoire was profiled, and TCRdb retains in-frame clones only, with some absent. The sample shows around 150,000 clones, 55% to 75% of them seen only once. Germline assignment: CDR1 LGHNA and CDR2 YSLEER. Between the trimmed V and J ends, which lost 2 bases and 3 bases, there was a span of 10 bases. This CDR3 is built from 15 residues. Only a few counts were recorded for this clone. The rearrangement uses TRBV4-3 and TRBJ2-2, with a possible D match to TRBD1 (5 bases). Sequenced input: PBMCs. The clonotype was recovered from a man in his forties or fifties in good health and CMV-seropositive. CDR3 in DNA: TGCGCCAGCAGCCAATCCGACAGTTACACCGGGGAGCTGTTTTTT. This sequence encodes CASSQSDSYTGELFF.